The 12 T cell receptor beta chains below were found in one sample sequenced in a study of blood T cell repertoires in COVID-19. Profiling relied on immunoSEQ multiplex PCR, and the TCRdb table lists in-frame clones only, not all of them. The table shows 200,000 to 250,000 clones, with approximately 80% occurring only once. The source material was peripheral blood. The source is a woman of 80 years or more with acute or convalescent COVID-19.

The chain carries TRBV7-9 and TRBJ1-1, with a possible D match to TRBD1 (5 bases). Looked up from germline, CDR1 is SEHNR and CDR2 is FQNEAQ (reference sequence). The CDR3 is 14 residues long. The V and J ends lost 1 base and 6 bases respectively, with 12 bases between them. DNA of the CDR3: TGTGCCAGCAGCTTAGACCTGGGGGACTCTGAAGCTTTCTTT. Translated, it gives CASSLDLGDSEAFF. Based on the CDR3 plus reference TRBV7-9 and TRBJ1-1, the full variable domain is DTGVSQNPRHKITKRGQNVTFRCDPISEHNRLYWYRQTLGQGPEFLTYFQNEAQLEKSRLLSDRFSAERPKGSFSTLEIQRTEQGDSAMYLCASSLDLGDSEAFFGQGTRLTVV.

V and J are TRBV7-9 and TRBJ1-4; 8 nucleotides line up with TRBD1. CDR1 is SEHNR and CDR2 is FQNEAQ in the germline V gene (reference sequence). The CDR3 has 15 residues. V trimming: 4 bases; J trimming: 3 bases; junction bases outside the gene matches: 4. The CDR3 sequence is CASSWEQGANEKLFF. The DNA for the CDR3 is TGTGCCAGCAGCTGGGAACAGGGGGCTAATGAAAAACTGTTTTTT.

V usage is TRBV28 and J usage is TRBJ1-6, with 7 bases lining up with TRBD1. The trim removed 7 bases at V and 5 bases at J, leaving 8 bases unmatched. Per germline, CDR1 MDHEN and CDR2 SYDVKM. This CDR3 is 15 amino acids long. This CDR3 reads CASKPTGQHNSPLHF. CDR3 DNA sequence: TGTGCCAGCAAACCCACGGGACAGCATAATTCACCCCTCCACTTT.

J is TRBJ1-2 and V is TRBV19, with 11 bases that match TRBD1. Germline V gives CDR1 LNHDA, CDR2 SQIVND (reference sequence). Germline trimming cut 1 base from V and 7 bases from J; bases unmatched to any gene: 2. The CDR3 sequence is 14 residues long. Here the CDR3 DNA reads TGTGCCAGTAGTATAGCCGGACAGGGGGCTGGCTACACCTTC. Encoded protein: CASSIAGQGAGYTF.

The CDR3 spells CASSRATSEQYF. CDR3 nucleotides: TGTGCCAGCAGTCGGGCCACTAGCGAGCAGTACTTC. The chain joins TRBV6-5 to TRBJ2-7, with D perhaps matching TRBD2 (5 bases). V was cut by 5 bases and J by 6 bases, with 11 bases left in between. Germline V gives CDR1 MNHEY, CDR2 SVGAGI. The CDR3 is 12 residues long.

The chain combines TRBV5-1 with TRBJ1-3, with D tentatively TRBD1 (6 bases). Germline V gene data show CDR1 as SGHRS and CDR2 as YFSETQ. Trimming stripped 3 bases from V and 2 bases from J, with 12 bases between. This CDR3 spans 15 amino acids. The CDR3, as DNA: TGCGCCAGCAGCTCTGACAGGACCACTGGAAACACCATATATTTT. As protein: CASSSDRTTGNTIYF.

The chain combines TRBV5-1 with TRBJ2-3, with D maybe TRBD1 (5 bases). The CDR3 length is 13 residues. Germline V gene lookup returns CDR1 SGHRS and CDR2 YFSETQ. Trimming shortened V by 0 bases and J by 6 bases, and 8 bases separated the two germline ends. CDR3 DNA sequence: TGCGCCAGCAGCTTGGACCCAGGGGATACGCAGTATTTT. It yields the protein CASSLDPGDTQYF.

The V call is TRBV9, the J call TRBJ1-1; tentatively, D is TRBD1 (6 bases). This CDR3 has 15 residues. Trimming took 0 bases from V and 1 from J, leaving 10 bases between them. Germline CDR1 and CDR2: SGDLS and YYNGEE. The CDR3 protein is CASSVAGTPNTEAFF. CDR3 DNA sequence: TGTGCCAGCAGCGTAGCTGGGACACCGAACACTGAAGCTTTCTTT.

This clone was counted a single time. The genes are TRBV11-2 and TRBJ1-4; D might be TRBD1 (5 bases). This CDR3 has 14 amino acids. Germline V gene sequence: CDR1 SGHAT, CDR2 FQNNGV. V was shortened by 7 bases and J by 5 bases, with 14 bases between the two germline ends. The CDR3 DNA sequence: TGTGCCAGCACCAGCCGACAGCCGAATGAAAAACTGTTTTTT. This translates into CASTSRQPNEKLFF.

As to this clone: This sample also contains other DNA sequences that code for the same CDR3. This chain uses TRBV5-4 with TRBJ1-3, with a weak D call TRBD1 (5 bases). Per the germline V gene, CDR1 is SGHNT and CDR2 is YYREEE (reference sequence). The V and J ends lost 0 bases and 4 bases respectively, with 8 bases between them. The CDR3 totals 14 residues. The CDR3 DNA follows: TGTGCCAGCAGCTTGGCGCAGGGAGGAAACACCATATATTTT. Translation gives CASSLAQGGNTIYF. The whole variable domain, filled in from reference TRBV5-4 and TRBJ1-3, reads ETGVTQSPTHLIKTRGQQVTLRCSSQSGHNTVSWYQQALGQGPQFIFQYYREEENGRGNFPPRFSGLQFPNYSSELNVNALELDDSALYLCASSLAQGGNTIYFGEGSWLTVV.

The chain links TRBV13 to TRBJ2-1, with 9 bases that match TRBD2. From germline, CDR1 is PRHDT and CDR2 FYEKMQ (reference sequence). This CDR3 spans 14 amino acids. V shed 5 bases, J shed 6 bases, and the junction held 5 bases outside the gene matches. In nucleotides, the CDR3 is TGTGCCAGCAGCCAGGGACTAGCTGGCAATGAGCAGTTCTTC. Encoded protein: CASSQGLAGNEQFF.

This rearrangement joins TRBV25-1 to TRBJ1-2; the match to TRBD1 covers 7 bases. Unmatched junction bases numbered 7, after V lost 6 bases and J lost 6 bases. The length of the CDR3 is 13 residues. Germline CDR1 MGHDK, CDR2 SYGVNS. CDR3 sequence (DNA): TGTGCCAGCAGCCATTTAACAGGGGATGGCTACACCTTC. Translated: CASSHLTGDGYTF.